This TCR beta chain was identified in a study of CD8 T cells in ankylosing spondylitis. General study points: Ankylosing spondylitis blood seemed to carry a telltale TCR beta motif made of under ten highly homologous variants.

This clonotype has just a few counts. Its antigen is not known. Each CDR3 protein gets one entry after TCRdb re-called the 5' RACE reads with MiXCR. The sample yields around 450,000 distinct CDR3 sequences, about 24% seen once. The germline V and J ends were trimmed by 0 bases and 2 bases, with 9 bases remaining between them. Germline CDR1 and CDR2: SGHTA and FQGNSA. The CDR3 runs 15 residues. The V gene is TRBV7-2, the J gene TRBJ2-3; D is unclear. The receptor was isolated from a male donor with ankylosing spondylitis. Material: blood, either unsorted or a sorted T cell fraction (not recorded which). For the CDR3, the DNA is TGTGCCAGCAGCTTAGCCCGTGGGCCCACAGATACGCAGTATTTT. Its translation: CASSLARGPTDTQYF.